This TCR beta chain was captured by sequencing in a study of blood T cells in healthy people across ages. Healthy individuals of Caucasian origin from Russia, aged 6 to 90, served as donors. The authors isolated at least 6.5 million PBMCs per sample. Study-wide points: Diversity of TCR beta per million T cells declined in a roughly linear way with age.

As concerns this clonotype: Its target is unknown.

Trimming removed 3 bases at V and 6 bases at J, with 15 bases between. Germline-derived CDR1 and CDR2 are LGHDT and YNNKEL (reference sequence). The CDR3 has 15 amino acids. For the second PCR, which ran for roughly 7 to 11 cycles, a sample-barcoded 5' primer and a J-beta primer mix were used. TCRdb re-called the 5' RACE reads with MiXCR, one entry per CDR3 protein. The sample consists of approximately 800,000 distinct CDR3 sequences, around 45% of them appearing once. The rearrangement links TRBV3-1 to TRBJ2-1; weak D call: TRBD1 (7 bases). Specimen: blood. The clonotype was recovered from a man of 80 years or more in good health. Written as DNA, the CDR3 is TGTGCCAGCAGCCAGGCCAGGGGGGTTGGCAATGAGCAGTTCTTC. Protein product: CASSQARGVGNEQFF.